The 26 T cell receptor beta chains given below trace back to one sample, sequenced in a study of blood T cell repertoires in COVID-19. Libraries were prepared by immunoSEQ multiplex PCR; TCRdb keeps only in-frame clonotypes and omits some of them. The data hold around 100,000 clones, with around four fifths observed a single time. What was sequenced was peripheral blood. The receptors derive from a man between 60 and 75 years old with acute or convalescent COVID-19.

V is TRBV2 and J is TRBJ1-3, with D unclear. The germline gives CDR1 SNHLY, CDR2 FYNNEI. This CDR3 comprises 15 residues. The ends were cut back, 6 bases at V and 0 bases at J, with 12 bases in the middle. The DNA for the CDR3 is TGTGCCAGCAGGGCCAACCCAGGCTCTGGAAACACCATATATTTT. Translation gives CASRANPGSGNTIYF.

The genes are TRBV7-2 and TRBJ1-6; D remains ambiguous. The V end lost 4 bases, the J end lost 7 bases, and 8 bases lay between the germline ends. Germline V gene lookup returns CDR1 SGHTA and CDR2 FQGNSA. CDR3 length equals 13 residues. CDR3 residues: CASSSAGNSPLHF. The CDR3 nucleotides are TGTGCCAGCAGCTCCGCGGGAAATTCACCCCTCCACTTT.

A word on this clone: The same CDR3 is also encoded by other DNA sequences in this sample. The genes are TRBV5-1 and TRBJ1-1; 8 positions agree with TRBD1. J lost 5 bases, V lost 4 bases, and 7 bases had no gene match. The CDR3 spans 14 residues. Germline lookup yields CDR1 SGHRS and CDR2 YFSETQ. The CDR3, as DNA: TGCGCCAGCAGCCGCGACAGGGGAGATACTGAAGCTTTCTTT. Protein sequence: CASSRDRGDTEAFF.

The J gene is TRBJ1-1, the V gene TRBV5-1, with 8 positions matching TRBD1. The CDR3 runs 15 residues. The germline gives CDR1 SGHRS, CDR2 YFSETQ. J lost 5 bases, V lost 4 bases, and 10 bases had no gene match. The DNA for the CDR3 is TGCGCCAGCAGCAGACAGGGGACAGTGGAGACTGAAGCTTTCTTT. Residues: CASSRQGTVETEAFF.

The V call is TRBV18, the J call TRBJ1-3; D call uncertain. V was cut by 5 bases and J by 0 bases, with 14 bases left in between. The CDR3 runs to 16 residues. Germline assignment: CDR1 KGHSH and CDR2 LQKENI. CDR3 sequence reads: CASSRLQLDSGNTIYF. CDR3 coding DNA: TGTGCCAGCTCAAGACTCCAATTGGACTCTGGAAACACCATATATTTT.

This clone was detected only once. The V call is TRBV5-4, the J call TRBJ1-2, with 10 bases fitting TRBD1. J lost 5 bases, V lost 4 bases, and 5 bases had no gene match. Per germline, CDR1 SGHNT and CDR2 YYREEE (reference sequence). The CDR3 is made up of 14 amino acids. In DNA form, the CDR3 reads TGTGCCAGCAGCGCGGACAGGGGGAGATATGGCTACACCTTC. Protein product: CASSADRGRYGYTF. The full variable domain, with the rest looked up from reference TRBV5-4 and TRBJ1-2, is ETGVTQSPTHLIKTRGQQVTLRCSSQSGHNTVSWYQQALGQGPQFIFQYYREEENGRGNFPPRFSGLQFPNYSSELNVNALELDDSALYLCASSADRGRYGYTFGSGTRLTVV.

The chain links TRBV11-3 to TRBJ1-1; D possibly corresponds to TRBD1 (6 bases). Trimming pared 1 base from V and 0 bases from J, leaving 15 bases between. Germline CDR1 SGHNT, CDR2 YENEEA. This CDR3 comprises 17 residues. CDR3 protein: CASSLVFLGTMNTEAFF. CDR3 sequence (DNA): TGTGCCAGCAGCTTAGTGTTCTTGGGGACAATGAACACTGAAGCTTTCTTT.

The V and J genes are TRBV15 and TRBJ2-6, with a weak D call TRBD2 (6 bases). V was cut by 5 bases and J by 0 bases, with 14 bases left in between. The CDR3 runs to 17 residues. CDR1 LNHNV and CDR2 YYDKDF come from the germline V gene (reference sequence). The DNA for the CDR3 is TGTGCCACCAGCCCGTCCCCGGGGGACTCTGGGGCCAACGTCCTGACTTTC. Translated: CATSPSPGDSGANVLTF.

The chain employs TRBV20-1 and TRBJ2-7, with D tentatively TRBD2 (5 bases). The CDR3 has 14 amino acids. CDR1 is DFQATT, CDR2 SNEGSKA, per germline (reference sequence). V shed 3 bases and J shed 6 bases, with 18 bases lying between them. In DNA, the CDR3 is TGCAGTGCTAGTACAAGGACCTCGGGGAGCGAGCAGTACTTC. Translated, it gives CSASTRTSGSEQYF.

The rearrangement uses TRBV9 and TRBJ1-2; 7 nucleotides agree with TRBD1. Germline V gives CDR1 SGDLS, CDR2 YYNGEE. CDR3 length: 15 residues. J was trimmed by 5 bases and V by 3 bases; bases with no gene match: 10. Written as DNA, the CDR3 is TGTGCCAGCAGCGCAAACCCGACAGGGAGGTATGGCTACACCTTC. The encoded protein is CASSANPTGRYGYTF.

The chain couples TRBV5-5 to TRBJ2-5, with 7 bases lining up with TRBD1. This CDR3 has 14 residues. Trimming cost V 5 bases and J 5 bases; bases outside gene matches: 9. Germline CDR1 reads SGHKS; CDR2 reads YYEKEE (reference sequence). The CDR3 DNA reads as TGTGCCAGCAGTCGAGGGGGCGCGGTGGAGACCCAGTACTTC. This gives the protein CASSRGGAVETQYF.

This clone has just one count. The chain joins TRBV29-1 to TRBJ2-7, with TRBD2 identical over 9 bases. Germline V gene lookup returns CDR1 SQVTM and CDR2 ANQGSEA. Trimming took 5 bases from V and 3 from J; bases not matched to a gene: 8. This CDR3 contains 14 residues. Here the CDR3 DNA reads TGCAGCGTTAGGTGGGGACTAGCAGACTACGAGCAGTACTTC. This codes for CSVRWGLADYEQYF.

This chain connects TRBV4-1 to TRBJ1-4, with 7 bases that match TRBD1. V shed 4 bases and J 2 bases; nucleotides not matched to a gene: 7. Per the germline V gene, CDR1 is MGHRA and CDR2 is YSYEKL. The CDR3 length is 16 residues. In DNA form, the CDR3 reads TGCGCCAGCAGCCGCGAACCGGGACAGACTAATGAAAAACTGTTTTTT. Its translation is CASSREPGQTNEKLFF.

This clone was recorded a few times. J is TRBJ1-2 and V is TRBV28, with 8 bases that match TRBD1. Germline V gene data show CDR1 as MDHEN and CDR2 as SYDVKM. The J segment lost 3 bases and the V segment lost 4 bases, leaving 7 bases of the junction unmatched. CDR3 length: 15 amino acids. In DNA, the CDR3 is TGTGCCAGCAGTTCACTCCGACAGGGGTACTATGGCTACACCTTC. This codes for CASSSLRQGYYGYTF.

The chain uses TRBV5-4 and TRBJ2-7, with D perhaps TRBD2 (5 bases). Germline CDR1 SGHNT, CDR2 YYREEE (reference sequence). This CDR3 is 16 amino acids long. Trimming removed 1 base at V and 0 bases at J, with 14 bases between. The CDR3 spells CASSLSLSGSSYEQYF. The DNA for the CDR3 is TGTGCCAGCAGCTTGTCTTTATCGGGGAGCTCCTACGAGCAGTACTTC.

This clone was counted a single time. The gene calls are TRBV18 and TRBJ1-4, with D possibly TRBD1 on 5 matching bases. Trimming took 0 bases from V and 8 from J, leaving 10 bases between them. The CDR3 contains 14 residues. Germline loops: CDR1 KGHSH, CDR2 LQKENI. CDR3 sequence reads: CASSPPKGIEKLFF. CDR3 nucleotides: TGTGCCAGCTCACCACCGAAGGGGATAGAAAAACTGTTTTTT.

The chain recombines TRBV18 with TRBJ2-5; TRBD2 aligns across 12 bases. V shed 4 bases, J shed 4 bases, and the junction held 1 base outside the gene matches. CDR3 length: 14 residues. Germline values: CDR1 KGHSH, CDR2 LQKENI. CDR3 DNA: TGTGCCAGCTCACGGGGACTAGCGGGAGAGACCCAGTACTTC. This translates into CASSRGLAGETQYF.

The chain carries TRBV5-1 and TRBJ2-7; 15 positions agree with TRBD2. Germline V lookup: CDR1 SGHRS, CDR2 YFSETQ. Trimming removed 2 bases from V and 6 bases from J; junction bases left unmatched: 9. The CDR3 has 17 residues. The CDR3 bases are TGCGCCAGCAGCTTAGGACTAGCGGGAGGGCCGGAGGTCGAGCAGTACTTC. Translation: CASSLGLAGGPEVEQYF.

The V gene is TRBV18, the J gene TRBJ1-3; D may be TRBD1 (6 bases). The CDR3 covers 17 residues. Germline CDR1 is KGHSH and CDR2 is LQKENI. Trimming removed 2 bases at V and 2 bases at J, with 16 bases between. The CDR3 DNA reads as TGTGCCAGCTCACCATCTTCCCCCAGGGGACCTGGAAACACCATATATTTT. As protein: CASSPSSPRGPGNTIYF.

In its sample, this clone was seen a few times. The chain couples TRBV10-1 to TRBJ1-5; 8 bases are a match to TRBD1. Trimming took 8 bases from V and 5 from J; bases not matched to a gene: 5. CDR3 length equals 13 residues. Germline CDR1 reads WNHNN; CDR2 reads SYGVQD (reference sequence). Here the CDR3 DNA reads TGCGCCAGCGCCTTGACAGGGGATCAGCCCCAGCATTTT. Residues: CASALTGDQPQHF.

The chain is built from TRBV24-1 and TRBJ1-1; D remains ambiguous. V shed 4 bases and J shed 8 bases, with 10 bases lying between them. There are 12 residues in the CDR3. Germline CDR1 is KGHDR and CDR2 is SFDVKD. The CDR3 region is CATSDLNREAFF. The CDR3 DNA follows: TGTGCCACCAGTGACTTGAACCGGGAAGCTTTCTTT.

The chain has TRBV30 and TRBJ2-3, with 7 bases matching TRBD1. Germline CDR1 is GTSNPN and CDR2 is SVGIG (reference sequence). The CDR3 has 14 amino acids. The V gene end was trimmed by 5 bases and the J gene end by 0 bases; junction bases not matched to a gene: 5. CDR3 region: CAWRTGSSTDTQYF. The CDR3 DNA sequence: TGTGCCTGGCGGACAGGATCTAGCACAGATACGCAGTATTTT.

This chain's CDR3 is CASRQGSLHRNEQFF. CDR3 nucleotide sequence: TGTGCCAGTAGGCAGGGGTCATTGCATCGCAATGAGCAGTTCTTC. This chain links TRBV19 with TRBJ2-1; D is perhaps TRBD1 (6 bases). This CDR3 is built from 15 residues. Germline values: CDR1 LNHDA, CDR2 SQIVND (reference sequence). V was cut by 6 bases and J by 6 bases, with 18 bases left in between.

The chain links TRBV28 to TRBJ1-2; the D is unclear. V was cut by 3 bases and J by 8 bases, with 16 bases left in between. The CDR3 runs 14 residues. The V gene's germline CDR1 is MDHEN and CDR2 SYDVKM. CDR3: CASSLGGLPKGYTF. DNA of the CDR3: TGTGCCAGCAGTTTGGGAGGCTTGCCTAAGGGCTACACCTTC.

The rearrangement uses TRBV5-1 and TRBJ1-1; D call uncertain. Germline V gene lookup returns CDR1 SGHRS and CDR2 YFSETQ. The V gene lost 4 bases and the J gene lost 2 bases, with 15 bases spanning the gap. The CDR3 is 15 amino acids. CDR3 in DNA: TGCGCCAGCAGCCTCCATTCGGTATCAAACACTGAAGCTTTCTTT. Encoded protein: CASSLHSVSNTEAFF.

V is TRBV5-1 and J is TRBJ2-2; TRBD1 matches 9 bases. J lost 6 bases, V lost 3 bases, and 6 bases had no gene match. CDR3 size: 15 residues. Germline values: CDR1 SGHRS, CDR2 YFSETQ. CDR3 amino acids: CASSWGTGFPGELFF. The CDR3 DNA follows: TGCGCCAGCAGCTGGGGGACAGGGTTCCCCGGGGAGCTGTTTTTT.